The TCR beta chain described here comes from a study of HIV-infected children after antiretroviral therapy interruption. As for the study in general: Samples from the continuous-treatment group were taken at weeks 0, 48 and 150.

Treatment here: PENTA 11 planned treatment interruption arm or continuous ART arm. RNA-based 3' RACE libraries used unique molecular identifiers. TCRdb redid the calling of the 3' RACE reads with MiXCR, one entry per CDR3 protein. The sample has approximately 95,000 distinct CDR3 sequences, about 6.9% seen once. Findings and caveats of the study: Naive CD4+ CDR3 sharing between time points fell after interruption began.

A word on this clonotype: Its antigen is not identified.

The CDR3 extends over 13 amino acids. Germline values: CDR1 SGHRS, CDR2 YFSETQ. V lost 5 bases and J lost 10; bases outside the gene matches: 6. The clonotype originates from a pool of human donors with HIV. This rearrangement joins TRBV5-1 to TRBJ1-6, with TRBD1 matching 7 bases. The input for sequencing was CD45RA+ CD4+ T cells from PBMCs, pooled from several time points, taken from a donor given antiretroviral therapy, either interrupted or continuous. Subset specified: naive CD4+ CD45RA+ CD45RO- T cells. The CDR3, as DNA: TGCGCCAGCAGGCGACAGGGAGGCTCACCCCTCCACTTT. This sequence encodes CASRRQGGSPLHF.